One and the same sample provided the 2 T cell receptor beta chains below, sequenced in a study of beta chain features in type 1 diabetes (dated by TCRdb to between 2018 and 2020). What the study reported, not specific to this receptor: A moderate but significant shortening of TCRB CDR3 length was observed in type 1 diabetes patients in all four CD4+ subsets.

For these TCRs, the target antigens are not known. Library method: the immunoSEQ multiplex PCR assay. All of the isolated RNA was reverse transcribed with the High Capacity cDNA Reverse Transcription Kit, so expressed TCRB transcripts were sequenced. Held by TCRdb, this immuneACCESS table contains in-frame sequences only and omits some clones. Under half of the omission traces to an unresolved V gene where checked; the cause of the rest is unknown. In this sample the table shows approximately 250,000 clones, roughly 17% of which occur a single time. Less than 0.09% of the sample rests with the top ten. The sample comprised naive CD4+ T cells from blood. This sample's cell subset or site label indicates: true naive CD4+ T cells. Source of these receptors: a man aged 25 to 40 with type 1 diabetes.

The genes are TRBV5-6 and TRBJ2-1; no clear D gene. Germline-derived CDR1 and CDR2 are SGHDT and YYEEEE. Trimming shortened V by 5 bases and J by 6 bases, and 9 bases separated the two germline ends. The CDR3 is 12 residues long. CDR3 bases: TGTGCCAGCAGGACATACGGCAATGAGCAGTTCTTC. Protein product: CASRTYGNEQFF.

The rearrangement uses TRBV7-2 and TRBJ2-1, with D perhaps matching TRBD2 (7 bases). The V and J ends lost 5 bases and 2 bases respectively, with 13 bases between them. CDR3 length: 15 residues. Germline CDR1 is SGHTA and CDR2 is FQGNSA. The CDR3: CASSRSGDTYNEQFF. The CDR3 DNA reads TGTGCCAGCAGCCGCAGCGGGGACACCTACAATGAGCAGTTCTTC.